The sample holds many counts of the clone carrying this T cell receptor beta chain. Antigen unknown. This sample stems from a study of T cells in Graves' hyperthyroidism and ophthalmopathy. The study, taken as a whole, reports: Ophthalmopathy onset followed model prediction by a median about six months.

A NOSPECS grade of at least 4, a Clinical Activity Score of at least 3 and duration under 3 months were recorded in ophthalmopathy patients. Based on clinical symptoms, serum thyroxine and TRAb, thyroid ultrasound and orbital computed tomography, diagnoses were reached. Amplification targeted TCR beta CDR3 regions from RNA transcripts. TCR CDR3 regions were first amplified by RT-PCR with HTBI primers. TCRdb fed the multiplex PCR reads into MiXCR, producing one record per CDR3 protein. The sample consists of approximately 600,000 distinct CDR3 sequences, over 12% of them appearing once. V lost 0 bases and J 6 bases, leaving 19 bases between the germline ends. The CDR3 consists of 17 residues. Germline-derived CDR1 and CDR2 are MNHEY and SVGEGT.

Sequenced material: blood. J is TRBJ2-3 and V is TRBV6-2 or TRBV6-3, with D perhaps matching TRBD2 (5 bases). This receptor was obtained from a woman aged 18-29 years with Graves' ophthalmopathy. The CDR3 here is CASSYSGRGLRADTQYF. The CDR3 nucleotides are TGTGCCAGCAGTTACTCGGGTAGAGGGCTTCGCGCGGATACGCAGTATTTT.